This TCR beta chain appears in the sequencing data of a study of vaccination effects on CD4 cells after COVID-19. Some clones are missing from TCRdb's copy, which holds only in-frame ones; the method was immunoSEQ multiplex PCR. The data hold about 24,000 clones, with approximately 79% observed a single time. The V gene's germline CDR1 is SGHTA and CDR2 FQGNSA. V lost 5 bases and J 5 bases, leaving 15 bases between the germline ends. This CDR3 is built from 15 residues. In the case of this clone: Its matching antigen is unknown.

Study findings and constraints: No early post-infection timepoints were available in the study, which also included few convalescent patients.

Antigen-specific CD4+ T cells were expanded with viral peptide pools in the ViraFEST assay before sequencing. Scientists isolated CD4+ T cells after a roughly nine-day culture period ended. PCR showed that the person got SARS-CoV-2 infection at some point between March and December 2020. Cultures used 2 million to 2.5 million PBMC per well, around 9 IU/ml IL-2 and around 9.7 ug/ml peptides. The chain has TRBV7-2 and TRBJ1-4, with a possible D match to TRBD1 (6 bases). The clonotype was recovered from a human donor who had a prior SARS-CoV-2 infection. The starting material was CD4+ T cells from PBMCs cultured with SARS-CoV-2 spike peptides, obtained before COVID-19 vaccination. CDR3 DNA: TGTGCCAGCAGCCCTCAGGGGTCGCCAAATGAAAAACTGTTTTTT. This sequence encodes CASSPQGSPNEKLFF.